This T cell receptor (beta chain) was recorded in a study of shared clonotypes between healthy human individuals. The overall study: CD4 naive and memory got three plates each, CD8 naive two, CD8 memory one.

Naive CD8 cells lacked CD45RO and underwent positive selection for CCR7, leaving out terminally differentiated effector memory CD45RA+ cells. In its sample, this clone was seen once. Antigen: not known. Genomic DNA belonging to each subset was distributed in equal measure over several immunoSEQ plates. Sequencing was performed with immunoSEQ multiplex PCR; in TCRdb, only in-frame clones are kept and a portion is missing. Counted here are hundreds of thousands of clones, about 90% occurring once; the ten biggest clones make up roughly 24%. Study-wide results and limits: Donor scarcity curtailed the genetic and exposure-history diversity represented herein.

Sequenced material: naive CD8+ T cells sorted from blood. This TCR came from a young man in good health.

CDR3 residues: CASSVEAARYSGANVLTF. In nucleotides, the CDR3 is TGTGCCAGCAGCGTAGAGGCAGCGCGGTACTCTGGGGCCAACGTCCTGACTTTC. The rearrangement links TRBV9 to TRBJ2-6; D is unresolved. There are 18 residues in the CDR3. The germline V gene has CDR1 SGDLS and CDR2 YYNGEE. V shed 0 bases and J shed 0 bases, with 13 bases lying between them.